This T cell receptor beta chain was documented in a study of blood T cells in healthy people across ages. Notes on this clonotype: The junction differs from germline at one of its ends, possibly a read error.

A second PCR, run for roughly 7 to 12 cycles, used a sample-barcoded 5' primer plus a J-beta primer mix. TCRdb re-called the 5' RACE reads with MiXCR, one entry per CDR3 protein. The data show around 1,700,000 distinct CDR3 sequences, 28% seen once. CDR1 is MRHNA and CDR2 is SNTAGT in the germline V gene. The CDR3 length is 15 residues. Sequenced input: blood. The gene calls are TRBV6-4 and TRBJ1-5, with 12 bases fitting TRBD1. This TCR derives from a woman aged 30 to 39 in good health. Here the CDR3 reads CASSAGTGGNRPQHF. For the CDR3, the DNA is TGTGCCAGCAGCGCCGGGACAGGGGGCAATCGGCCCCAGCATTTT.